Below, one TCR beta chain is given with its context. Its specificity is unknown. The record originates from a study of shared clonotypes between healthy human individuals. The protocol was immunoSEQ multiplex PCR, while the TCRdb copy is restricted to in-frame clones and leaves out a portion. The repertoire holds around 2,000,000 clones, with just under 95% as singletons. Terminally differentiated effector memory CD45RA+ cells were excluded by CCR7 positive selection of CD45RO-negative cells. Free of recent acute infections or vaccinations, the donors were healthy HIV-negative adults. The study, taken as a whole, reports: A few donors showed sharing of about 4.8% of naive CD4 clonotypes. The diversity represented, both genetic and in exposure history, was limited by few donors.

V dropped 5 bases and J dropped 5; count of bases not matched to a gene: 9. CDR1 is SGHTA, CDR2 FQGNSA, per germline. This CDR3 has 15 amino acids. Sequencing was done on a sample of naive CD8+ T cells sorted from blood. The origin of this receptor is a man in his late teens or twenties in good health. The chain recombines TRBV7-2 with TRBJ2-7; TRBD1 agrees at 10 bases. The CDR3 loop is CASSQLRQGADEQYF. CDR3 nucleotide sequence: TGTGCCAGCAGCCAACTTAGACAGGGGGCGGACGAGCAGTACTTC. Looking up the rest from reference TRBV7-2 and TRBJ2-7 gives the full variable domain: GAGVSQSPSNKVTEKGKDVELRCDPISGHTALYWYRQSLGQGLEFLIYFQGNSAPDKSGLPSDRFSAERTGGSVSTLTIQRTQQEDSAVYLCASSQLRQGADEQYFGPGTRLTVT.